This is a list of T cell receptor beta chains from one sample in a study of T cell repertoires in cytomegalovirus infection. The antigens for these receptors are not known. Via MiXCR, TCRdb re-called the reads, giving one row per CDR3 protein. The profile shows a few hundred thousand distinct CDR3 sequences, approximately 40% of them singletons. Sample: cultured PBMCs, taken from culture after CMV antigen stimulation. These receptors were taken from a human donor in good health (CMV status not recorded). Some clones in this sample may be carry-over from other donors' samples. CDR3s include the opening cysteine and the closing phenylalanine or tryptophan. D genes are given only for firm matches. Clone size appears in some rows only: once, few, many, or a class for an expanded clone.

clone_size d_call j_call v_call cdr3_aa cdr3_nt
. . TRBJ2-7 TRBV20-1 CSARDPRGQPYEQYF TGCAGTGCTAGAGATCCCCGTGGCCAACCCTACGAGCAGTACTTC
few . TRBJ2-1 TRBV7-9 CASSFTFLTYNEQFF TGTGCCAGCAGCTTCACTTTTTTGACCTACAATGAGCAGTTCTTC
. . TRBJ1-2 TRBV7-9 CASSLATVLYGYTF TGTGCCAGCAGCTTAGCGACAGTCCTCTATGGCTACACCTTC
. . TRBJ2-5 TRBV7-9 CASSLRLGQETQYF TGTGCCAGCAGCTTACGGCTAGGTCAAGAGACCCAGTACTTC
. . TRBJ2-7 TRBV7-6 CASSRTGKDEQYF TGTGCCAGCAGCCGAACAGGGAAGGACGAGCAGTACTTC
once . TRBJ1-4 TRBV11-2 CASSLDLGNEKLFF TGTGCCAGCAGCCTTGACCTGGGGAATGAAAAACTGTTTTTT
. . TRBJ1-2 TRBV5-1 CASSLAAGGDYGYTF TGCGCCAGCAGCTTGGCGGCAGGCGGGGACTATGGCTACACCTTC
few TRBD2 TRBJ2-1 TRBV6-2/TRBV6-3 CASSGLAKGIAGEQFF TGTGCCAGCAGCGGACTAGCGAAGGGTATTGCGGGTGAGCAGTTCTTC
. TRBD2 TRBJ2-3 TRBV7-6 CASSTPGTSGFGTDTQYF TGTGCCAGCAGCACACCCGGGACTAGCGGTTTTGGCACAGATACGCAGTATTTT
few . TRBJ2-2 TRBV5-4 CASSFRGTANTGELFF TGTGCCAGCAGCTTCCGGGGGACAGCGAACACCGGGGAGCTGTTTTTT
. TRBD2 TRBJ2-1 TRBV6-2/TRBV6-3 CTNPGGGIYNEQFF TGTACCAACCCCGGCGGGGGGATCTACAATGAGCAGTTCTTC
. . TRBJ1-6 TRBV7-2 CASSKLGGIYNSPLHF TGTGCCAGCAGCAAATTGGGGGGCATTTATAATTCACCCCTCCACTTT
few . TRBJ2-1 TRBV7-9 CASSLVQNEQFF TGTGCCAGCAGCTTGGTGCAGAATGAGCAGTTCTTC
. TRBD1 TRBJ1-2 TRBV7-2 CASSSRQGGHYGYTF TGTGCCAGCAGCTCACGACAGGGTGGGCACTATGGCTACACCTTC
. . TRBJ1-1 TRBV12-3/TRBV12-4 CASSPGIPGTEAFF TGTGCCAGCAGCCCCGGGATCCCGGGGACTGAAGCTTTCTTT
. TRBD1 TRBJ1-6 TRBV2 CASKTGQTPPPLHF TGTGCCAGCAAAACGGGACAGACGCCACCACCCCTCCACTTT
many TRBD2 TRBJ2-2 TRBV7-9 CASSLNSGRAYTGELFF TGTGCCAGCAGCTTAAATAGCGGGAGGGCCTACACCGGGGAGCTGTTTTTT
. . TRBJ1-1 TRBV10-3 CAIRGARNTEAFF TGTGCCATTCGTGGGGCTAGGAACACTGAAGCTTTCTTT
. TRBD2 TRBJ2-1 TRBV11-1 CASSLALASGNEQFF TGTGCCAGCAGCTTAGCGCTGGCTAGCGGGAATGAGCAGTTCTTC
. . TRBJ1-4 TRBV23-1 CASSLPGLPATNEKLFF TGCGCCAGCAGTCTACCGGGACTCCCTGCAACTAATGAAAAACTGTTTTTT
. . TRBJ2-3 TRBV9 CASSVDLGRGTDTQYF TGTGCCAGCAGCGTAGATCTCGGGAGAGGCACAGATACGCAGTATTTT
. . TRBJ2-3 TRBV3-1 CASSRLTGDTQYF TGTGCCAGCAGCCGACTTACCGGTGATACGCAGTATTTT
. . TRBJ1-2 TRBV7-9 CASSSQAGHYGYTF TGTGCCAGCAGCTCCCAGGCAGGACACTATGGCTACACCTTC
. . TRBJ2-1 TRBV7-2 CASSSRRQSEQFF TGTGCCAGCAGCTCCCGGAGGCAGAGTGAGCAGTTCTTC
. . TRBJ1-5 TRBV4-1 CASSPSPGLGQPQHF TGCGCCAGCAGCCCTTCCCCTGGTCTCGGTCAGCCCCAGCATTTT
. . TRBJ1-2 TRBV5-5 CASSLDGGHNYGYTF TGTGCCAGCAGCTTGGATGGGGGACACAACTATGGCTACACCTTC
many . TRBJ2-5 TRBV7-2 CASSLARGPQETQYF TGTGCCAGCAGCTTAGCGCGTGGCCCCCAAGAGACCCAGTACTTC
. . TRBJ1-2 TRBV7-2 CASSLVAGEGYTF TGTGCCAGCAGCTTAGTGGCAGGGGAAGGCTACACCTTC
. . TRBJ2-3 TRBV19 CASRNPGARGDTQYF TGTGCCAGTAGGAACCCGGGGGCCAGGGGAGATACGCAGTATTTT
. . TRBJ2-5 TRBV5-4 CASSLVGLAGTQETQYF TGTGCCAGCAGCTTGGTTGGTTTGGCAGGGACCCAAGAGACCCAGTACTTC
. . TRBJ2-1 TRBV12-3/TRBV12-4 CASSLPARDEQFF TGTGCCAGCTCCCTACCAGCCAGGGATGAGCAGTTCTTC
few TRBD1 TRBJ1-2 TRBV7-6 CASSSPRDRDYGYTF TGTGCCAGCAGCTCACCCCGGGACAGGGACTATGGCTACACCTTC
few . TRBJ1-4 TRBV7-2 CASSFSSTLNEKLFF TGTGCCAGCAGCTTTTCGTCCACCTTAAATGAAAAACTGTTTTTT
few . TRBJ2-5 TRBV7-8 CASSLPGITQYF TGTGCCAGCAGCTTACCCGGGATCACCCAGTACTTC
few TRBD1 TRBJ2-5 TRBV7-6 CASSSHLGTGLETQYF TGTGCCAGCAGCTCCCATCTCGGGACAGGGCTAGAGACCCAGTACTTC
. TRBD1 TRBJ2-2 TRBV11-2 CASRLQGATTGELFF TGTGCCAGCAGACTTCAGGGGGCGACCACCGGGGAGCTGTTTTTT
. TRBD1 TRBJ1-5 TRBV20-1 CSARTGTNQPQHF TGCAGTGCTCGGACAGGAACAAATCAGCCCCAGCATTTT
. TRBD2 TRBJ2-1 TRBV10-3 CAISAWEGNEQFF TGTGCCATCAGTGCTTGGGAGGGCAATGAGCAGTTCTTC
. . TRBJ2-5 TRBV5-1 CASRPGLQAETQYF TGCGCCAGCAGGCCGGGACTCCAGGCTGAGACCCAGTACTTC
. TRBD2 TRBJ2-2 TRBV7-8 CASSLAAGLAGGGSTGELFF TGTGCCAGCAGCTTGGCTGCGGGACTAGCGGGGGGCGGAAGCACCGGGGAGCTGTTTTTT